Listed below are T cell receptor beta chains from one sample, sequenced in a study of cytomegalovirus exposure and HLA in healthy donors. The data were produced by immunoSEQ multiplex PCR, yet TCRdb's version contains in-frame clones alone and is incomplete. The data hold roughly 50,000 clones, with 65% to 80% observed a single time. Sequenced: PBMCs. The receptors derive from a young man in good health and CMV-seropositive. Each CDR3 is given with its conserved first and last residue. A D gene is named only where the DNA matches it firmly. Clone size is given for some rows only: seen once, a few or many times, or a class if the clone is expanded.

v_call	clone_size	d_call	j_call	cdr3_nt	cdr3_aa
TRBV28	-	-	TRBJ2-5	TGTGCCAGCAGTTTATCGGCAGGACAAGAGACCCAGTACTTC	CASSLSAGQETQYF
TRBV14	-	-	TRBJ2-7	TGTGCCAGCAGCCAATCAAAAGAGCAGTACTTC	CASSQSKEQYF
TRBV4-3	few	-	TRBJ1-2	TGCGCCAGCAGCCAAGATTACCAGGACATGCGGGGCTATGGCTACACCTTC	CASSQDYQDMRGYGYTF
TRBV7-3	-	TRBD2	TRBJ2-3	TGTGCCAGCAGCTACGGACTAGCGGGGGGCACAGATACGCAGTATTTT	CASSYGLAGGTDTQYF
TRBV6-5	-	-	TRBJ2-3	TGTGCCAGCAGTCCCCCGGGGGATACGCAGTATTTT	CASSPPGDTQYF
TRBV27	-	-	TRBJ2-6	TGTGCCAGCAGTTTATCTCGAGGAGTTGCTTCTGGGGCCAACGTCCTGACTTTC	CASSLSRGVASGANVLTF
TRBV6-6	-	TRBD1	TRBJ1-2	TGTGCCAGCAGTTACTCGGACAGGATAAACGGCTACACCTTC	CASSYSDRINGYTF
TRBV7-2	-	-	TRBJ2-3	TGTGCCAGCAGCCCCCGGGTGGGCGGGGGCACAGATACGCAGTATTTT	CASSPRVGGGTDTQYF
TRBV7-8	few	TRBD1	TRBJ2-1	TGTGCCAGCAGCTTGGCTCGAGATGGGACAGGGCTGTTCTTC	CASSLARDGTGLFF
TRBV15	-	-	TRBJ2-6	TGTGCCACCAGCGAAATTAGATCTGGGGCCAACGTCCTGACTTTC	CATSEIRSGANVLTF
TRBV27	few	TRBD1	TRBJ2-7	TGTGCCAGCAGTTTGACAGGGCTCTCCTACGAGCAGTACTTC	CASSLTGLSYEQYF
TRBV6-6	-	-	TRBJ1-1	TGTGCCAGCAGTGAGTTACGGAGGGTGAACACTGAAGCTTTCTTT	CASSELRRVNTEAFF
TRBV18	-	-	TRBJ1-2	TGTGCCAGCTCACCACAAGGGAGCGATGGCTACACCTTC	CASSPQGSDGYTF
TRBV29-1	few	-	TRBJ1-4	TGCAGCGTTGGGCAGGGTAATAATGAAAAACTGTTTTTT	CSVGQGNNEKLFF
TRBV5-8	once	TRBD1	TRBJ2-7	TGTGCCAGCACCATTCAGGGGGTTACCTACGAGCAGTACTTC	CASTIQGVTYEQYF
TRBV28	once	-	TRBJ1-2	TGTGCCAGCAGGAGAACAGGGTTAGGGTCCCGTGGCTACACCTTC	CASRRTGLGSRGYTF
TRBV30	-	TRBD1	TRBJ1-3	TGTGCCTGGAGTGTACCAGGGGGCAACTCTGGGGCAAACACCATATATTTT	CAWSVPGGNSGANTIYF
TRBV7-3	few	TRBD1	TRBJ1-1	TGTGCCAGCAGCTCAGGGGGAACTGAAGCTTTCTTT	CASSSGGTEAFF
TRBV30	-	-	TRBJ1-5	TGTGCCTGGAGCGCGGGACCGCAGGGCCAGCCCCAGCATTTT	CAWSAGPQGQPQHF
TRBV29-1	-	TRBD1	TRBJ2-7	TGCAGCGTTGATAAGGGACCCGGGACAGATTCCTACGAGCAGTACTTC	CSVDKGPGTDSYEQYF
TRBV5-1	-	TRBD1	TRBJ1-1	TGCGCCAGCAGCTCGGACCACAGGGGACAGACTGAAGCTTTCTTT	CASSSDHRGQTEAFF
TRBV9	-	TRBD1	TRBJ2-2	TGTGCCAGCAGCTTGGGACAGGGTGTTACCGGGGAGCTGTTTTTT	CASSLGQGVTGELFF
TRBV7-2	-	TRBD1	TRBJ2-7	TGTGCCAGCAGCTTAACCCTTAGGACAGGGTCCAACGAGCAGTACTTC	CASSLTLRTGSNEQYF
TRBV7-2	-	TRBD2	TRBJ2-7	TGTGCCAGCAGCCCACTAACTTTTATACTAGCGCCCTACGAGCAGTACTTC	CASSPLTFILAPYEQYF
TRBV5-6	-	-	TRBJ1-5	TGTGCCAGCAGCCTCAGGAGGGGAGGCAGCAATCAGCCCCAGCATTTT	CASSLRRGGSNQPQHF
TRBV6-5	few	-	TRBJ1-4	TGTGCCAGCAGTTACTCCAGGGCAACTAATGAAAAACTGTTTTTT	CASSYSRATNEKLFF
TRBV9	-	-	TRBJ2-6	TGTGCCAGCAGCGTCGGACACTCTGGGGCCAACGTCCTGACTTTC	CASSVGHSGANVLTF
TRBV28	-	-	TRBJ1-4	TGTGCCAGGGGGACACAGACTGCAACTAATGAAAAACTGTTTTTT	CARGTQTATNEKLFF
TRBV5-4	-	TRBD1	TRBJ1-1	TGTGCCAGCAGCAGAGACAGGGGGAGGAACACTGAAGCTTTCTTT	CASSRDRGRNTEAFF